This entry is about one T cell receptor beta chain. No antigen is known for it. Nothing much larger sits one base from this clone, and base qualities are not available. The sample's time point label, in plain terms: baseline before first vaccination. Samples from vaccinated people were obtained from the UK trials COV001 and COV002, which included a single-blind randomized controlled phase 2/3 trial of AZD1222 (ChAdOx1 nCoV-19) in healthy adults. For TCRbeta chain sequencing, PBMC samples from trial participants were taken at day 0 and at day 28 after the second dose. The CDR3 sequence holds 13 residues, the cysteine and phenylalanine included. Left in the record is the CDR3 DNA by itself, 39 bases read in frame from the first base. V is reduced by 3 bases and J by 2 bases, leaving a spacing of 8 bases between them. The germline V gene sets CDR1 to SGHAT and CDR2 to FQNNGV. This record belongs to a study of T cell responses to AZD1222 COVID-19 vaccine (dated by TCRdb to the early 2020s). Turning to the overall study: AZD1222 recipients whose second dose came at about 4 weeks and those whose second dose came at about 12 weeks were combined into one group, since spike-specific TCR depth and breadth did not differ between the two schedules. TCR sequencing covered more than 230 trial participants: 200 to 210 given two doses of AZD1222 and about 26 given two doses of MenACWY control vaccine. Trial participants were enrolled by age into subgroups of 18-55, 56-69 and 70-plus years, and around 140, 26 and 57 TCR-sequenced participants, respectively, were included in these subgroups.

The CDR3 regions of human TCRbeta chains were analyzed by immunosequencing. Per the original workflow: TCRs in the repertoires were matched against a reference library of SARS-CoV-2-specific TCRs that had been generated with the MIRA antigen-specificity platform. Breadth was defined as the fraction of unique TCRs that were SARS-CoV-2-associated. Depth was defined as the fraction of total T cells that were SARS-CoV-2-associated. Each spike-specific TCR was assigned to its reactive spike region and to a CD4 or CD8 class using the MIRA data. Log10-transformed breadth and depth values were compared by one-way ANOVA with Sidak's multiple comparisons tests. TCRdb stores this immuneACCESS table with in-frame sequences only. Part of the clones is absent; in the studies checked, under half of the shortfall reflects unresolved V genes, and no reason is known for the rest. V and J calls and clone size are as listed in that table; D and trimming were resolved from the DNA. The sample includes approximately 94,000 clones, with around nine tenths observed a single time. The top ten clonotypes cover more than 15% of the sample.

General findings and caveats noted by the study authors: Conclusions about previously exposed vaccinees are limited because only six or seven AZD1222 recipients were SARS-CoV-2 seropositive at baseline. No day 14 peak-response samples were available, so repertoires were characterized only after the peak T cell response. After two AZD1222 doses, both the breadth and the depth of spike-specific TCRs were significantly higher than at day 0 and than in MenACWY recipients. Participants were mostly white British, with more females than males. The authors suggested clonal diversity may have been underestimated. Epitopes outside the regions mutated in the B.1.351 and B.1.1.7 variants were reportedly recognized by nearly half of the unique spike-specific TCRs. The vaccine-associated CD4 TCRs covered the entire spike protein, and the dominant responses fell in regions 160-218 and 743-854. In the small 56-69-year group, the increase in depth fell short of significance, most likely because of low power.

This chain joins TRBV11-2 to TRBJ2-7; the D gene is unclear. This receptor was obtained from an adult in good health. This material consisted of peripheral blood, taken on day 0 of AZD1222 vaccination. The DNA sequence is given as TGTGCCAGCAGCTTTTCTGGAACCTACGAGCAGTACTTC. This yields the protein CASSFSGTYEQYF.